One and the same sample provided the 20 T cell receptor beta chains below, sequenced in a study of T cells in Graves' hyperthyroidism and ophthalmopathy. Amplification yielded TCR beta CDR3 regions, with RNA transcripts as the source. The HTBI primer set served for first-round RT-PCR of the TCR CDR3. TCRdb called the multiplex PCR reads again in MiXCR, with one record for every CDR3 protein. The sample includes approximately 600,000 distinct CDR3 sequences, 13% to 15% seen only once; the top ten take roughly 7.1%. Sequencing was done on a sample of blood. Receptors were obtained from a woman younger than 30 with Graves' ophthalmopathy.

Many counts were recorded for this clonotype. This chain joins TRBV7-3 and TRBJ1-3; no firm D call. Trimming shortened V by 3 bases and J by 0 bases, and 9 bases separated the two germline ends. Looked up from germline, CDR1 is SGHTA and CDR2 is FQGTGA. The CDR3 consists of 15 residues. Here the CDR3 reads CASSFEPGSGNTIYF. The CDR3 coding sequence is TGTGCCAGCAGCTTCGAGCCCGGCTCTGGAAACACCATATATTTT.

The CDR3 sequence is CASSARLGAGELFF. DNA for the CDR3: TGTGCCAGTAGTGCACGACTGGGGGCCGGGGAGCTGTTTTTT. The chain uses TRBV19 and TRBJ2-2; D could derive from TRBD1 or TRBD2 (5 bases each). This CDR3 region has 14 residues. V lost 5 bases and J 6 bases, leaving 13 bases between the germline ends. CDR1 is LNHDA and CDR2 is SQIVND in the germline V gene (reference sequence). Combining the CDR3 with reference TRBV19 and TRBJ2-2 gives the whole variable domain DGGITQSPKYLFRKEGQNVTLSCEQNLNHDAMYWYRQDPGQGLRLIYYSQIVNDFQKGDIAEGYSVSREKKESFPLTVTSAQKNPTAFYLCASSARLGAGELFFGEGSRLTVL.

The gene calls are TRBV10-3 and TRBJ2-1, with TRBD1 identical over 7 bases. V was pared by 6 bases and J by 3 bases, with 8 bases of the junction left unmatched. This CDR3 is 15 amino acids long. From germline, CDR1 is ENHRY and CDR2 SYGVKD. The DNA of the CDR3 is TGTGCCATCAGCGCCGGGACAGAGCACTACAATGAGCAGTTCTTC. This codes for CAISAGTEHYNEQFF.

In regard to this clonotype: The junction shows a germline mismatch at one end, possibly a read error. This chain uses TRBV20-1 with TRBJ2-7; 13 nucleotides align to TRBD2. The CDR3 spans 17 residues. Germline CDR1 is DFQATT and CDR2 is SNEGSKA (reference sequence). CDR3: CSAGDSGLAGDVYEQYF. Here the CDR3 DNA reads TGCAGTGCTGGAGATTCTGGACTAGCGGGAGATGTCTACGAGCAGTACTTC.

This clonotype was picked up a small number of times. This chain connects TRBV20-1 to TRBJ1-5; no clear D gene. CDR3 length: 13 residues. Germline CDR1 is DFQATT and CDR2 is SNEGSKA (reference sequence). V was shortened by 3 bases and J by 0 bases, with 6 bases between the two germline ends. CDR3: CSASFDSNQPQHF. CDR3 bases: TGCAGTGCTAGTTTCGATAGCAATCAGCCCCAGCATTTT.

The J gene is TRBJ1-5, the V gene TRBV30; D not resolved. Trimming stripped 1 base from V and 9 bases from J, with 13 bases between. Per germline, CDR1 GTSNPN and CDR2 SVGIG (reference sequence). The CDR3 is 13 amino acids. This CDR3 is CAWSEGPATPQHF. The DNA for the CDR3 is TGTGCCTGGAGTGAAGGACCGGCGACGCCCCAGCATTTT.

This clonotype was observed at least ten times. The V gene is TRBV6-1, the J gene TRBJ2-2; TRBD1 matches at 7 bases. Trimming cost V 5 bases and J 0 bases; bases outside gene matches: 6. This CDR3 is 16 amino acids long. From germline, CDR1 is MNHNS and CDR2 SASEGT. The CDR3 is CASSPDRPTNTGELFF. The CDR3 nucleotides are TGTGCCAGCAGTCCGGACAGGCCAACGAACACCGGGGAGCTGTTTTTT.

This clonotype showed up many times. In DNA form, the CDR3 reads TGCAGCGTTGACCAGGGATACGAGCAGTACTTC. Residues: CSVDQGYEQYF. This rearrangement joins TRBV29-1 to TRBJ2-7; maybe TRBD1 (5 bases). The germline V gene encodes CDR1 SQVTM and CDR2 ANQGSEA. Trimming removed 3 bases at V and 4 bases at J, with 7 bases between. This CDR3 comprises 11 residues.

There are many counts of this clonotype. The gene calls are TRBV2 and TRBJ1-5; TRBD1 agrees at 7 bases. The J segment lost 2 bases and the V segment lost 6 bases, leaving 10 bases of the junction unmatched. The CDR3 consists of 16 residues. Germline loops: CDR1 SNHLY, CDR2 FYNNEI. The CDR3 bases are TGTGCCAGCAGCGCCTTACAGGGGCGCGGCAATCAGCCCCAGCATTTT. Its protein is CASSALQGRGNQPQHF.

The chain recombines TRBV15 with TRBJ1-1; D is uncertain. The germline CDR1 and CDR2 sequences are LNHNV and YYDKDF (reference sequence). V lost 0 bases to trimming and J lost 6 bases, with 11 bases between them. The CDR3 covers 14 residues. The CDR3 sequence: CATSRDSHTAEAFF. CDR3 DNA sequence: TGTGCCACCAGCAGAGACTCCCACACAGCTGAAGCTTTCTTT. Combining the CDR3 with reference TRBV15 and TRBJ1-1 gives the whole variable domain DAMVIQNPRYQVTQFGKPVTLSCSQTLNHNVMYWYQQKSSQAPKLLFHYYDKDFNNEADTPDNFQSRRPNTSFCFLDIRSPGLGDTAMYLCATSRDSHTAEAFFGQGTRLTVV.

This clonotype was seen ten or more times. The chain recombines TRBV4-3 with TRBJ2-1, with 9 bases aligning to TRBD1. Looked up from germline, CDR1 is LGHNA and CDR2 is YSLEER. The J segment lost 5 bases and the V segment lost 2 bases, leaving 1 base of the junction unmatched. This CDR3 spans 14 amino acids. For the CDR3, the DNA is TGCGCCAGCAGCCAATGGACAGGGGACAATGAGCAGTTCTTC. Translated: CASSQWTGDNEQFF.

This clonotype was detected many times. This chain joins TRBV27 and TRBJ2-1; 8 nucleotides agree with TRBD2. Germline lookup yields CDR1 MNHEY and CDR2 SMNVEV (reference sequence). This CDR3 is 16 amino acids long. V gave up 3 bases and J gave up 4 bases; unmatched junction bases: 8. The DNA of the CDR3 is TGTGCCAGCAGTTTTTTCTCGGGAGGGGGGTACAATGAGCAGTTCTTC. This gives the protein CASSFFSGGGYNEQFF.

The chain carries TRBV7-3 and TRBJ1-6; D not resolved. V was trimmed by 6 bases and J by 3 bases, leaving 6 bases between them. Germline V gene sequence: CDR1 SGHTA, CDR2 FQGTGA. The CDR3 contains 13 residues. CDR3: CASSLVYNSPLHF. The CDR3 nucleotides are TGTGCCAGCAGTCTGGTCTATAATTCACCCCTCCACTTT.

J is TRBJ1-2 and V is TRBV19; 8 bases agree with TRBD1. Germline CDR1 and CDR2: LNHDA and SQIVND (reference sequence). The CDR3 is 15 residues long. J lost 8 bases, V lost 1 base, and 9 bases had no gene match. CDR3 residues: CASSIGSGGARGYTF. The CDR3 DNA sequence: TGTGCCAGTAGTATAGGATCAGGGGGCGCCCGGGGCTACACCTTC.

The chain is built from TRBV4-1 and TRBJ1-2; no reliable D call. Germline values: CDR1 MGHRA, CDR2 YSYEKL. The CDR3 is 14 amino acids. V was shortened by 0 bases and J by 3 bases, with 8 bases between the two germline ends. CDR3 in DNA: TGCGCCAGCAGCCAAGATCAAGGATACTATGGCTACACCTTC. Its translation: CASSQDQGYYGYTF.

This clonotype has more than one count but fewer than ten. The rearrangement links TRBV19 to TRBJ1-5; 8 bases fit TRBD1. Looked up from germline, CDR1 is LNHDA and CDR2 is SQIVND (reference sequence). Unmatched junction bases numbered 7, after V lost 3 bases and J lost 3 bases. The CDR3 has 16 residues. The CDR3 here is CASSIGQGYNNQPQHF. The CDR3 coding sequence is TGTGCCAGTAGTATCGGACAGGGCTATAACAATCAGCCCCAGCATTTT.

This clonotype was counted many times. The chain is built from TRBV19 and TRBJ1-3; the match to TRBD1 covers 9 bases. The CDR3 is 15 residues long. Germline-derived CDR1 and CDR2 are LNHDA and SQIVND (reference sequence). After removal of 8 bases from V and 5 bases from J, the junction contained 10 bases not matched to a gene. CDR3: CASGFRDRVRNTIYF. CDR3 sequence (DNA): TGTGCCAGTGGATTTCGGGACAGGGTTAGAAACACCATATATTTT.

This clonotype was observed a few times. The chain employs TRBV5-6 and TRBJ1-5, with 10 bases aligning to TRBD1. Trimming cost V 2 bases and J 6 bases; bases outside gene matches: 5. Germline values: CDR1 SGHDT, CDR2 YYEEEE. The CDR3 contains 15 residues. CDR3 in amino acids: CASSLDRGRAQPQHF. The CDR3 DNA reads TGTGCCAGCAGCTTAGACAGGGGGCGAGCTCAGCCCCAGCATTTT.

This clonotype was detected many times. The chain recombines TRBV7-8 with TRBJ2-7; tentatively, D is TRBD1 or TRBD2 (5 bases each). Looked up from germline, CDR1 is SGHVS and CDR2 is FQNEAQ. This CDR3 spans 16 amino acids. V shed 1 base and J shed 2 bases, with 15 bases lying between them. The CDR3 coding sequence is TGTGCCAGCAGCTTAGGGGTCGGGACCGATCCCTACGAGCAGTACTTC. As protein: CASSLGVGTDPYEQYF.

This clonotype was counted at least ten times. The V and J genes are TRBV27 and TRBJ2-3; 9 bases align to TRBD2. With 6 bases clipped from V and 4 bases from J, the junction kept 17 bases outside the gene matches. The CDR3 has 18 amino acids. Germline V CDR1 and CDR2: MNHEY, SMNVEV (reference sequence). The CDR3 coding sequence is TGTGCCAGCAGCAGTTCTACCCTGGCGGGAGGGCCTCCAGATACGCAGTATTTT. It specifies CASSSSTLAGGPPDTQYF.